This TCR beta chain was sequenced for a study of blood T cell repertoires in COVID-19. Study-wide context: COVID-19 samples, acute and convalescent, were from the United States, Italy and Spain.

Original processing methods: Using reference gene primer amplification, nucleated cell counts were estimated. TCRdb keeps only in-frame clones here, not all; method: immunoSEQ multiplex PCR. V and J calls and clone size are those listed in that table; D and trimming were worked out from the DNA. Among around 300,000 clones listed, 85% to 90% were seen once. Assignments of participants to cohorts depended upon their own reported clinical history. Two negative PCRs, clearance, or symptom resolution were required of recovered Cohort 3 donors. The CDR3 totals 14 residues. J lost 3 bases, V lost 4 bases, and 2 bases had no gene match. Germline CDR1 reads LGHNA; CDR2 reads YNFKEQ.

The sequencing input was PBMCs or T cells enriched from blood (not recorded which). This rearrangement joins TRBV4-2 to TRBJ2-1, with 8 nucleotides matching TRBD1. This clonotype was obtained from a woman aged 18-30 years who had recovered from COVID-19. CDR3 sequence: CASSPGQVYNEQFF. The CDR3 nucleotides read TGTGCCAGCAGCCCGGGACAGGTCTACAATGAGCAGTTCTTC.